A selection of T cell receptor beta chains follows, all from one sample in a study of OX40 agonist ivuxolimab in advanced cancers. The data were produced by immunoSEQ multiplex PCR, yet TCRdb's version contains in-frame clones alone and is incomplete. The table has about 35,000 clones, roughly 80% seen once; the top ten hold around 18%. Sample: CD4+ or CD8+ T cells sorted from blood, taken in a trial of the OX40 agonist ivuxolimab. Receptors were obtained from an adult with an advanced solid tumor such as melanoma, head and neck, liver or kidney cancer. CDR3s leave out the opening cysteine and the closing phenylalanine or tryptophan. The D gene is left open where the match is weak. Size is stated for part of the rows, as once, few or many counts, or as a class when the clone is expanded.

13	TRBV7-9	.	TRBD1	TRBJ2-3	ASSFQGTGADTQY
11	TRBV6-6	.	.	TRBJ1-2	ASSYPGNYGYT
13	TRBV10-3	.	TRBD2	TRBJ2-1	AISEELAEDNEQF
14	TRBV10-2	.	.	TRBJ2-1	ASSESSAPTYNEQF
12	TRBV2	few	TRBD1	TRBJ1-5	ASSEGQGMQPQH
12	TRBV14	.	.	TRBJ2-7	ASSLEQGFHEQY
9	TRBV20-1	.	.	TRBJ1-1	SARWSTEAF
12	TRBV5-6	few	.	TRBJ1-2	ASSLEYSVYGYT
9	TRBV5-8	.	.	TRBJ1-5	ASSLQQPQH
13	TRBV5-6	.	.	TRBJ2-5	ASSLGTLEGETQY
13	TRBV6-1	few	.	TRBJ1-2	ASSVGQGPNYGYT
11	TRBV13	.	.	TRBJ2-7	ASSIQHSYEQY
13	TRBV28	.	.	TRBJ2-7	ASRLTGQATYEQY
13	TRBV11-2	.	.	TRBJ2-7	ASSLVGDGFYEQY
13	TRBV5-6	.	.	TRBJ2-3	ASSFTWGSTDTQY
10	TRBV30	.	.	TRBJ2-5	ACQGKVETQY
12	TRBV5-6	.	.	TRBJ2-5	ASSLGYLQETQY
11	TRBV27	.	.	TRBJ2-3	ASSFHSTDTQY
9	TRBV6-5	.	.	TRBJ2-3	ASLSTDTQY
12	TRBV13	.	.	TRBJ2-6	ASSSWTGANVLT
13	TRBV4-2	.	TRBD1	TRBJ1-1	ASSQDGQGVTEAF
17	TRBV4-2	.	TRBD2	TRBJ2-3	ASSQGASGGPGISDTQY
12	TRBV5-6	.	.	TRBJ2-7	ASSSAGLSYEQY
19	TRBV2	.	TRBD2	TRBJ2-3	ASSGGYAGGPASGLPDTQY
12	TRBV4-3	.	.	TRBJ2-5	ASSQEVAQETQY
11	TRBV6-1	few	.	TRBJ2-5	ASRPGLQETQY
13	TRBV9	.	.	TRBJ2-2	ASSVWGQNTGELF
12	TRBV27	few	.	TRBJ2-7	ASTPLAAGDEQY
13	TRBV15	.	.	TRBJ2-1	ATSRDSSSYNEQF
12	TRBV27	few	.	TRBJ2-1	ASSLYGLVNEQF
14	TRBV28	.	.	TRBJ1-1	ASRPLREVRDTEAF
13	TRBV6-1	.	TRBD2	TRBJ2-3	ASTDGTSMGDTQY
13	TRBV5-1	.	TRBD1	TRBJ1-2	ASSLVSGQAEGYT
11	TRBV6-1	once	TRBD1	TRBJ1-1	ASRSRGHTEAF
15	TRBV28	.	TRBD1	TRBJ1-4	ASSPGQGLATNEKLF
12	TRBV6-6	.	.	TRBJ2-7	ASSSGEAVNEQY
14	TRBV19	few	TRBD2	TRBJ2-7	ASTPSGASGVYEQY
12	TRBV9	.	TRBD1	TRBJ1-2	ASSPGQGYYGYT
16	TRBV7-9	.	TRBD2	TRBJ2-2	ASSPRLAGGGSTGELF
8	TRBV28	once	.	TRBJ1-1	ASRRGEAF